Listed below are T cell receptor beta chains from one sample, sequenced in a study of radiotherapy plus CTLA-4 blockade in lung cancer. Clones were sequenced by immunoSEQ multiplex PCR, and TCRdb holds only the in-frame ones, with some missing. The sample carries fewer than 140,000 clones, more than 75% recorded once. The source material was peripheral blood, sampled from a patient treated with radiotherapy plus ipilimumab. The receptor set was obtained from a human donor with non-small cell lung cancer that progressed on radiotherapy plus ipilimumab. Some clones in this sample may be carry-over from other donors' samples. Each CDR3 is given with its conserved first and last residue. A D gene is named only where the DNA matches it firmly. Clone size is given for some rows only: seen once, a few or many times, or a class if the clone is expanded.

clone_size	v_call	d_call	j_call	cdr3_aa	cdr3_nt
-	TRBV18	TRBD1	TRBJ1-4	CASSPPGQGWDEKLFF	TGTGCCAGCTCACCACCGGGACAGGGATGGGATGAAAAACTGTTTTTT
-	TRBV25-1	-	TRBJ2-7	CASSPGTFYEQYF	TGTGCCAGCAGTCCGGGGACCTTCTACGAGCAGTACTTC
few	TRBV6-5	TRBD1	TRBJ2-7	CASSYLGQGGYEQYF	TGTGCCAGCAGTTACTTGGGACAGGGGGGTTACGAGCAGTACTTC
-	TRBV7-9	-	TRBJ2-5	CASSSRTAGETQYF	TGTGCCAGCAGCTCTCGGACAGCGGGGGAGACCCAGTACTTC
-	TRBV5-1	TRBD2	TRBJ2-1	CASSLGLAGGLANEQFF	TGCGCCAGCAGCTTGGGTCTAGCGGGGGGGCTTGCCAATGAGCAGTTCTTC
-	TRBV4-1	-	TRBJ1-6	CASSQGDRYYNSPLHF	TGCGCCAGCAGCCAAGGGGACCGCTACTATAATTCACCCCTCCACTTT
-	TRBV11-2	-	TRBJ2-5	CASSLVVAQETQYF	TGTGCCAGCAGCTTAGTGGTCGCACAAGAGACCCAGTACTTC
-	TRBV7-8	TRBD1	TRBJ1-1	CASSLRGGPYTEAFF	TGTGCCAGCAGCTTAAGAGGGGGCCCCTACACTGAAGCTTTCTTT
-	TRBV19	-	TRBJ1-1	CASSMSGRTEAFF	TGTGCCAGTAGTATGTCGGGCCGGACTGAAGCTTTCTTT
few	TRBV29-1	-	TRBJ2-5	CSVGDGTETQYF	TGCAGCGTGGGGGACGGCACGGAGACCCAGTACTTC
-	TRBV5-1	TRBD2	TRBJ2-7	CASSLDPRGGSYEQYF	TGCGCCAGCAGCTTGGACCCGCGGGGGGGCTCCTACGAGCAGTACTTC
-	TRBV27	-	TRBJ1-2	CASSLSGRAPSYGYTF	TGTGCCAGCAGTTTATCTGGCAGGGCCCCCTCCTATGGCTACACCTTC
-	TRBV5-4	TRBD1	TRBJ2-3	CASSLAQGAGTDTQYF	TGTGCCAGCAGCTTGGCACAGGGGGCGGGCACAGATACGCAGTATTTT
-	TRBV5-1	-	TRBJ2-1	CASSLGLLSYNEQFF	TGCGCCAGCAGCCTGGGACTGCTTTCCTACAATGAGCAGTTCTTC
-	TRBV30	-	TRBJ1-2	CAWSSGRGPSYGYTF	TGTGCCTGGAGTTCGGGCAGGGGTCCCTCCTATGGCTACACCTTC
once	TRBV7-2	-	TRBJ2-5	CASSLQETQYF	TGTGCCAGCAGCCTCCAAGAGACCCAGTACTTC
-	TRBV7-3	-	TRBJ2-2	CASSLTGNSDRYTGELFF	TGTGCCAGCAGCCTCACTGGTAATAGTGATCGCTACACCGGGGAGCTGTTTTTT
-	TRBV10-3	-	TRBJ2-5	CATGNRAQETQYF	TGTGCCACGGGAAACCGCGCCCAAGAGACCCAGTACTTC
-	TRBV29-1	-	TRBJ2-4	CSVGGGQGGRGQNIQYF	TGCAGCGTTGGGGGTGGGCAGGGGGGCCGAGGCCAAAACATTCAGTACTTC
once	TRBV6-1	TRBD1	TRBJ2-7	CASSVRQGASYEQYF	TGTGCCAGCAGTGTGCGACAGGGGGCCTCTTACGAGCAGTACTTC
-	TRBV6-5	-	TRBJ1-1	CASSKGFGITEAFF	TGTGCCAGCAGCAAAGGGTTCGGGATTACTGAAGCTTTCTTT
-	TRBV9	TRBD2	TRBJ2-7	CASSSGLYEQYF	TGTGCCAGCAGTAGCGGGTTGTACGAGCAGTACTTC
once	TRBV4-2	TRBD2	TRBJ2-3	CASSLPGLAGGLDTQYF	TGTGCCAGCAGCCTTCCGGGACTAGCGGGGGGCCTGGATACGCAGTATTTT